Presented here are 10 T cell receptor beta chains from one specimen sequenced in a study of vaccination effects on CD4 cells after COVID-19. Antigens of these TCRs are unknown. Only in-frame clones appear in the TCRdb table, and some are missing; sequencing was by immunoSEQ multiplex PCR. The sample shows about 66,000 clones, roughly 76% of them seen only once. Under the ViraFEST assay, PBMC were stimulated with viral peptide pools so that antigen-specific CD4+ T cells expanded. Sequencing was performed afterwards. The authors isolated CD4+ T cells after around 10 days of culture. Each participant was administered two doses of either the BNT162b2 or the mRNA-1273 vaccine. Sequences were derived from CD4+ T cells from PBMCs cultured with HCoV-OC43 spike peptides, sampled after COVID-19 vaccination. This sample's subset: HCoV-OC43 spike overlapping peptide pool stimulation. The receptors were gathered from a human donor who received a COVID-19 vaccine.

The gene calls are TRBV6-6 and TRBJ2-7; the D gene is possibly TRBD1 (5 bases). The germline V and J ends were trimmed by 3 bases and 3 bases, with 9 bases remaining between them. The germline V gene encodes CDR1 MNHNY and CDR2 SVGAGI (reference sequence). The CDR3 has 13 amino acids. The CDR3 region has the DNA TGTGCCAGCAGTTATACCCAGGGCTACGAGCAGTACGTC. Residues: CASSYTQGYEQYV.

The chain couples TRBV12-3 or TRBV12-4 to TRBJ1-1; 7 bases agree with TRBD1. With 5 bases clipped from V and 1 base from J, the junction kept 1 base outside the gene matches. The CDR3 length is 13 residues. For the CDR3, the DNA is TGTGCCAGCAGTCGGACAGGGAACACTGAAGCTTTCTTT. Translation gives CASSRTGNTEAFF.

The chain has TRBV6-5 and TRBJ2-1; TRBD1 matches at 7 bases. The V gene's germline CDR1 is MNHEY and CDR2 SVGAGI. Germline trimming cut 6 bases from V and 2 bases from J; bases unmatched to any gene: 7. The CDR3 totals 15 residues. Here the CDR3 DNA reads TGTGCCAGCAGAAACCAGGGGGTCCCCTACAATGAGCAGTTCTTC. Its translation is CASRNQGVPYNEQFF.

This rearrangement joins TRBV6-6 to TRBJ2-3; the D is unclear. In germline, CDR1 is MNHNY, CDR2 SVGAGI (reference sequence). Trimming left V 5 bases short and J 0 bases short, with 3 bases between. This CDR3 region has 12 residues. Written as DNA, the CDR3 is TGTGCCAGCAGTGACAGCACAGATACGCAGTATTTT. This gives the protein CASSDSTDTQYF.

The chain couples TRBV9 to TRBJ2-1; perhaps TRBD1 as D (5 bases). This CDR3 contains 13 residues. Deletions cut 6 bases from V and 11 bases from J, with 18 bases between. CDR1 SGDLS and CDR2 YYNGEE come from the germline V gene. CDR3 sequence (DNA): TGTGCCAGCACCATCAACTGGGCAGGGCAGCAGTTCTTC. This gives the protein CASTINWAGQQFF.

Notes on this clone: The junction departs from germline at one end; a sequencing error may be responsible. This rearrangement joins TRBV2 to TRBJ1-2, with 10 positions matching TRBD1. The CDR3 consists of 15 residues. Germline V CDR1 and CDR2: SNHLY, FYNNEI. The CDR3 is CASSEAGTGAYGYTF. CDR3 sequence (DNA): TGTGCCAGCAGCGAAGCCGGGACAGGGGCCTATGGCTACACCTTC.

The J gene is TRBJ2-7, the V gene TRBV7-2; TRBD2 aligns across 11 bases. V was clipped by 5 bases and J by 1 base; unmatched bases: 7. This CDR3 spans 16 amino acids. The germline gives CDR1 SGHTA, CDR2 FQGNSA. The chain's CDR3 is CASSVTTSGASYEQYV. In DNA form, the CDR3 reads TGTGCCAGCAGCGTAACGACTAGCGGGGCTTCCTACGAGCAGTACGTC.

This clone was counted a few times. This chain links TRBV3-1 (or the pseudogene TRBV3-2) with TRBJ2-6; D ambiguous. Trimming removed 1 base from V and 0 bases from J, with 4 bases in between. The CDR3 runs 15 residues. Germline values: CDR1 LGHDT, CDR2 YNNKEL (reference sequence). CDR3 sequence: CASSQAISGANVLTF. The CDR3 DNA follows: TGTGCCAGCAGCCAAGCAATCTCTGGGGCCAACGTCCTGACTTTC.

V gene TRBV18 combines with J gene TRBJ2-2; D gene uncertain. Trimming removed 1 base from V and 6 bases from J, with 9 bases in between. The CDR3 covers 14 residues. The germline V gene encodes CDR1 KGHSH and CDR2 LQKENI. The chain's CDR3 is CASSPLPRAGELFF. CDR3 in DNA: TGTGCCAGCTCACCACTACCCCGGGCCGGGGAGCTGTTTTTT.

This clone was seen just once. This rearrangement joins TRBV24-1 to TRBJ2-5; 9 bases line up with TRBD1. V shed 1 base, J shed 2 bases, and the junction held 7 bases outside the gene matches. This CDR3 has 17 amino acids. The germline CDR1 and CDR2 sequences are KGHDR and SFDVKD. The CDR3 sequence: CATSDLKDRGKQETQYF. The CDR3 nucleotides are TGTGCCACCAGTGATTTAAAGGACAGGGGAAAGCAAGAGACCCAGTACTTC.